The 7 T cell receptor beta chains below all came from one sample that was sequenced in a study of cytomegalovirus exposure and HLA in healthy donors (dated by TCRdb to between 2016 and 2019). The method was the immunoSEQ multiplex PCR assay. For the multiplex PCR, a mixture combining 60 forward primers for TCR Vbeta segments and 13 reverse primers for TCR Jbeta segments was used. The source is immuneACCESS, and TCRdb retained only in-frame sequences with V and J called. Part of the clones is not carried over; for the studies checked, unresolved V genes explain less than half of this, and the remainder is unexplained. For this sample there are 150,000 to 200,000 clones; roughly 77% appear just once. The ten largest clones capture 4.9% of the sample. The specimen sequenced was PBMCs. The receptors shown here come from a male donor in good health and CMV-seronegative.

CDR3 sequence reads: CASSLGQGYGYTF. The CDR3 DNA reads TGTGCCAGCAGTTTAGGACAGGGCTATGGCTACACCTTC. The chain couples TRBV28 to TRBJ1-2, with 8 bases aligning to TRBD1. Germline CDR1 is MDHEN and CDR2 is SYDVKM. The CDR3 sequence is 13 residues long. V lost 2 bases, J lost 4 bases, and 0 bases stayed unmatched.

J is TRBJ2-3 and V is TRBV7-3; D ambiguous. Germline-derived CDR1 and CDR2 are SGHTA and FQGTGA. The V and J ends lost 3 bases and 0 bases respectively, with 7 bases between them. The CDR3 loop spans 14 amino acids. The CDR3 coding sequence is TGTGCCAGCAGCTTGGGCAGAAGCACAGATACGCAGTATTTT. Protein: CASSLGRSTDTQYF.

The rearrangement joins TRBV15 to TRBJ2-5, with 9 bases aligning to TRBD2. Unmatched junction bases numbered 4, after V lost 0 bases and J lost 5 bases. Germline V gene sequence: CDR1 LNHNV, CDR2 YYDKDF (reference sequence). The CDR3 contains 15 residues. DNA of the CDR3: TGTGCCACCAGCAGAGATCTCGCGGGAGGGGAGACCCAGTACTTC. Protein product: CATSRDLAGGETQYF.

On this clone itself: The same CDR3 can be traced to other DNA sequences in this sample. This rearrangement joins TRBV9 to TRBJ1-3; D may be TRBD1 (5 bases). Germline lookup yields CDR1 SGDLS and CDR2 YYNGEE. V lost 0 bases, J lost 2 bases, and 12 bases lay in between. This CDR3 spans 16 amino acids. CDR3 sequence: CASSVATGEAGNTIYF. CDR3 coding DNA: TGTGCCAGCAGCGTAGCTACGGGGGAAGCTGGAAACACCATATATTTT. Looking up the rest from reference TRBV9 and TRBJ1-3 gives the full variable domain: DSGVTQTPKHLITATGQRVTLRCSPRSGDLSVYWYQQSLDQGLQFLIQYYNGEERAKGNILERFSAQQFPDLHSELNLSSLELGDSALYFCASSVATGEAGNTIYFGEGSWLTVV.

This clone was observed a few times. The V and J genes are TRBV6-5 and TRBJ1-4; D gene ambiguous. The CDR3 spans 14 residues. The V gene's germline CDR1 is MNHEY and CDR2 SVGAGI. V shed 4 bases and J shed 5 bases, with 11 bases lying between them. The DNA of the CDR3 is TGTGCCAGCAGTTTCGGCGACAAGAATGAAAAACTGTTTTTT. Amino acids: CASSFGDKNEKLFF.

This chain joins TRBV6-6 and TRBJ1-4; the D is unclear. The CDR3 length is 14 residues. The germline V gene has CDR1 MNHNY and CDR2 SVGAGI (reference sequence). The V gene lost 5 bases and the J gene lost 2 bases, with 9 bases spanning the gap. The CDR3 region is CASSPGWTNEKLFF. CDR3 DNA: TGTGCCAGCAGTCCGGGGTGGACTAATGAAAAACTGTTTTTT.

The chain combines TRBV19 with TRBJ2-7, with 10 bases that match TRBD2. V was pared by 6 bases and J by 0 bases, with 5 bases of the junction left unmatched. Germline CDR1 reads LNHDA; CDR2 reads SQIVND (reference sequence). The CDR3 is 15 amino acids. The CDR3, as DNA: TGTGCCAGTAGCCCGACTAGCGGGTACTCCTACGAGCAGTACTTC. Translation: CASSPTSGYSYEQYF.